This T cell receptor beta chain was documented in a study of response to subunit inactivated influenza vaccine. About this clonotype: Its antigen is not identified.

The CDR3 runs to 10 residues. General study points: Every seasonal influenza vaccination brings in few new T cells, the authors suggested.

Each CDR3 protein is one row after TCRdb ran MiXCR on the RT-PCR reads. The table has around 580,000 distinct CDR3 sequences, approximately 10% seen once. The clonotype was recovered from a man aged 50-60 years who received an inactivated influenza vaccine. This chain connects TRBV21-1 to TRBJ2-7. TRBV21-1 constitutes a pseudogene. The sample consisted of PBMCs from blood, taken on the day of vaccination. The CDR3 bases are TGTGCCAGCAGCAAGAGAGAGCAGTACTTC. This sequence encodes CASSKREQYF.